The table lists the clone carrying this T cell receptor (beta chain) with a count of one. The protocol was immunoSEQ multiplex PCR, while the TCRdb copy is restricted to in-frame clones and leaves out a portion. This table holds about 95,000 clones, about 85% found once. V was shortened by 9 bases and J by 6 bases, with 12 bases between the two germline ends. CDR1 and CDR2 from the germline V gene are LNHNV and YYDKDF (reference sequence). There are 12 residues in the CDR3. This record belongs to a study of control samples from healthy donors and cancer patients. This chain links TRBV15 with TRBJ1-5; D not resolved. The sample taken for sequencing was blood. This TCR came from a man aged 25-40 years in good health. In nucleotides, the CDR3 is TGTGCCACTTCTTTCGGGAGTCAGCCCCAGCATTTT. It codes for CATSFGSQPQHF.